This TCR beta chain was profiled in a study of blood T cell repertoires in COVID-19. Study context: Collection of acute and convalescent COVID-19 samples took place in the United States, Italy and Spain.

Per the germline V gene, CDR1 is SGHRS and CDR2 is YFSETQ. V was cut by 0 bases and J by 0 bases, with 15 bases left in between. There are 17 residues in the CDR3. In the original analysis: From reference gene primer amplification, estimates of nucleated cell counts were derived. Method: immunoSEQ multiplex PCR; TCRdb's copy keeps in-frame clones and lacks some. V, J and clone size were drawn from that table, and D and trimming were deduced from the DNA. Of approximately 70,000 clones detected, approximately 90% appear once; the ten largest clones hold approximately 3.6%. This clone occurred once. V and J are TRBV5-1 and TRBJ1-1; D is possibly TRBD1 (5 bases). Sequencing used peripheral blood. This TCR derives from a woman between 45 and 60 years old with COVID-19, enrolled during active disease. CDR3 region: CASSLEPGRSVNTEAFF. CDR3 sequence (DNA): TGCGCCAGCAGCTTGGAGCCAGGGCGATCAGTGAACACTGAAGCTTTCTTT.